Described below is a single T cell receptor (beta chain) sequence and its context. The antigen remains unidentified. The source of the sample is a study of CD8 T cells in ankylosing spondylitis. A quantitative 5'-RACE method, one with molecular barcodes, was used to make TCR beta libraries. One entry per CDR3 protein, called by TCRdb with MiXCR from the 5' RACE reads. The profile covers about 360,000 distinct CDR3 sequences, with 20% to 25% appearing a single time and around 12% taken by the ten largest. The CDR3 runs to 16 residues. The V end lost 3 bases, the J end lost 4 bases, and 18 bases lay between the germline ends. Germline CDR1 MNHEY, CDR2 SMNVEV (reference sequence). Whole-study findings and limits: In ankylosing spondylitis patients, matched synovial fluid reportedly showed significant enrichment of disease-linked clones. Peripheral blood samples showed relatively rare disease-linked clones, and these clones were CD8+. Previously reported in reactive arthritis synovial fluid and blood were some of the motif variants.

The sequencing input was blood, either unsorted or a sorted T cell fraction (not recorded which). This clonotype was obtained from a male donor with ankylosing spondylitis or in good health (not recorded which). The chain recombines TRBV27 with TRBJ2-5; D may correspond to TRBD1 or TRBD2 (6 bases each). The chain's CDR3 is CASSFGGWARGETQYF. The CDR3 DNA follows: TGTGCCAGCAGTTTCGGGGGCTGGGCCCGAGGAGAGACCCAGTACTTC.